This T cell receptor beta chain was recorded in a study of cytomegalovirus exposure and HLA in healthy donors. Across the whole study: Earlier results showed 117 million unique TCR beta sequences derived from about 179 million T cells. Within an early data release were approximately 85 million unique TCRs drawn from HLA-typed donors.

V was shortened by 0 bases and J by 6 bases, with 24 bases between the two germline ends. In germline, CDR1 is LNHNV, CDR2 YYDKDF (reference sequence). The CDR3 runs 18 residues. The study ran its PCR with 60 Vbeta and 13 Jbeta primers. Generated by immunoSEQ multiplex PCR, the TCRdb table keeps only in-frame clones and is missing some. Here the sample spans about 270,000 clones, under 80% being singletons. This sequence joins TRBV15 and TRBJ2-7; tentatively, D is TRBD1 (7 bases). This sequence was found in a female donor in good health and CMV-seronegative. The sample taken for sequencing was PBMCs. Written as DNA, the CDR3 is TGTGCCACCAGCAGAGAGGGGGGACAGACTGGGGTCCCTCGCGAGCAGTACTTC. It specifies CATSREGGQTGVPREQYF. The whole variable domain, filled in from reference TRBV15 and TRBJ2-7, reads DAMVIQNPRYQVTQFGKPVTLSCSQTLNHNVMYWYQQKSSQAPKLLFHYYDKDFNNEADTPDNFQSRRPNTSFCFLDIRSPGLGDTAMYLCATSREGGQTGVPREQYFGPGTRLTVT.